This TCR beta chain stems from a study of metastatic and nonmetastatic thyroid tumors. This clone was seen only a few times. The length of the CDR3 is 15 residues. Trimming cost V 0 bases and J 2 bases; bases outside gene matches: 6. Germline CDR1 GTSNPN, CDR2 SVGIG (reference sequence). No patient received treatment before thyroid surgery. MiXCR reprocessed the PCR reads for TCRdb. The repertoire includes 30,000 to 35,000 clones, 25% to 30% of them detected once, and 7.8% sits in the top ten. The chain has TRBV30 and TRBJ1-2; TRBD1 matches at 7 bases. Material: blood. The receptor's source is a female donor with papillary thyroid cancer or a benign thyroid nodule (not recorded which). Some clones in this sample may be carry-over from other donors' samples. The CDR3 nucleotides read TGTGCCTGGAGTGTACCAGGGGGAACAAACTATGGCTACACCTTC. It codes for CAWSVPGGTNYGYTF.